Each of the 15 T cell receptor beta chains below was sequenced from the same sample in a study of Ad26.COV2.S vaccination and SARS-CoV-2 variants (dated by TCRdb to the early 2020s). Interpreted using the paper, the treatment or condition label stands for: roughly 18 received Ad26.COV2.S at low or high dose, single or two shots; roughly 5 received placebo; per-sample allocation not given. Repertoires of vaccine and placebo recipients were sequenced from samples taken on day 63 after the first injection. Libraries were built with the immunoSEQ multiplex PCR assay. In its TCRdb copy, this immuneACCESS table keeps in-frame sequences only and misses some clones. Where compared with another copy, unresolved V genes explain less than half of these, and the others have no known cause. The sample table holds 300,000 to 400,000 clones, of which roughly 87% were seen once. The ten largest clonotypes hold roughly 3.2% of the sample.

This specimen was peripheral blood, taken in a trial of Ad26.COV2.S vaccine versus placebo. The source is a person between 18 and 59 years old who received the Ad26.COV2.S COVID-19 vaccine or a placebo.

The chain joins TRBV5-4 to TRBJ1-3; D unresolved. V shed 0 bases and J shed 0 bases, with 10 bases lying between them. Germline lookup yields CDR1 SGHNT and CDR2 YYREEE (reference sequence). CDR3 length: 16 residues. The CDR3 DNA follows: TGTGCCAGCAGCTTGGACCCCTTAACCTCTGGAAACACCATATATTTT. This translates into CASSLDPLTSGNTIYF.

The V and J genes are TRBV15 and TRBJ2-1, with TRBD1 matching over 8 bases. V was clipped by 3 bases and J by 6 bases; unmatched bases: 13. The CDR3 loop spans 17 amino acids. Germline V gene lookup returns CDR1 LNHNV and CDR2 YYDKDF (reference sequence). This CDR3 reads CATSRQGAGRDGNEQFF. In DNA form, the CDR3 reads TGTGCCACCAGCAGGCAGGGGGCCGGGAGAGACGGCAATGAGCAGTTCTTC. Full variable domain (remainder filled in from reference TRBV15 and TRBJ2-1): DAMVIQNPRYQVTQFGKPVTLSCSQTLNHNVMYWYQQKSSQAPKLLFHYYDKDFNNEADTPDNFQSRRPNTSFCFLDIRSPGLGDTAMYLCATSRQGAGRDGNEQFFGPGTRLTVL.

V and J are TRBV7-3 and TRBJ1-1; the D gene is possibly TRBD1 (5 bases). The CDR3 has 13 amino acids. CDR1 is SGHTA, CDR2 FQGTGA, per germline. Between the trimmed V and J ends, which lost 5 bases and 1 base, there was a span of 8 bases. The CDR3 reads CASSGGWNTEAFF. The DNA for the CDR3 is TGTGCCAGCAGCGGGGGGTGGAACACTGAAGCTTTCTTT.

The V and J genes are TRBV5-1 and TRBJ1-4; D gene unclear. The V gene's germline CDR1 is SGHRS and CDR2 YFSETQ. This CDR3 has 16 amino acids. V lost 5 bases and J lost 4, with 18 bases in between. The CDR3 bases are TGCGCCAGCAGACACGGGCCGCGGGTGGTTAATGAAAAACTGTTTTTT. It specifies CASRHGPRVVNEKLFF.

V is TRBV13 and J is TRBJ1-1; TRBD1 aligns across 9 bases. Germline V gene data show CDR1 as PRHDT and CDR2 as FYEKMQ (reference sequence). This CDR3 comprises 16 residues. Trimming cost V 0 bases and J 4 bases; bases outside gene matches: 6. The CDR3: CASSLGDRGWFTEAFF. In DNA, the CDR3 is TGTGCCAGCAGCTTAGGAGACAGGGGGTGGTTCACTGAAGCTTTCTTT.

The chain links TRBV5-1 to TRBJ2-7; tentatively, D is TRBD2 (5 bases). From germline, CDR1 is SGHRS and CDR2 YFSETQ. Trimming stripped 0 bases from V and 3 bases from J, with 7 bases between. The CDR3 consists of 13 residues. The CDR3 protein is CASSLGLFYEQYF. The CDR3 DNA reads TGCGCCAGCAGCTTGGGACTATTCTACGAGCAGTACTTC. The variable domain in full, with the rest retrieved from reference TRBV5-1 and TRBJ2-7, is KAGVTQTPRYLIKTRGQQVTLSCSPISGHRSVSWYQQTPGQGLQFLFEYFSETQRNKGNFPGRFSGRQFSNSRSEMNVSTLELGDSALYLCASSLGLFYEQYFGPGTRLTVT.

This clone was picked up one time. The chain has TRBV19 and TRBJ2-3; 8 nucleotides agree with TRBD1. CDR1 LNHDA and CDR2 SQIVND come from the germline V gene (reference sequence). V lost 1 base to trimming and J lost 2 bases; unmatched junction nucleotides: 2. The CDR3 is 15 residues long. As DNA, the CDR3 is TGTGCCAGTAGTATAGGACAGGGGCACACAGATACGCAGTATTTT. Its protein is CASSIGQGHTDTQYF.

The chain is built from TRBV18 and TRBJ1-1; possible D gene TRBD1, 5 bases. V was pared by 10 bases and J by 3 bases, with 21 bases between. There are 15 residues in the CDR3. Looked up from germline, CDR1 is KGHSH and CDR2 is LQKENI. The DNA for the CDR3 is TGTGCCACCGCCTCCGGTACCCGGGGGGACACTGAAGCTTTCTTT. Translating gives CATASGTRGDTEAFF.

About this clone itself: One junction end disagrees with the germline gene, perhaps due to a read error. The chain is built from TRBV7-3 and TRBJ2-7, with 9 bases identical to TRBD1. CDR3 size: 15 residues. Germline V gene lookup returns CDR1 SGHTA and CDR2 FQGTGA. The DNA for the CDR3 is TGTGCCAGCAGCCTAACCGGGACAGGGACCTACGAGCAGTACTTC. Amino acids: CASSLTGTGTYEQYF.

This chain links TRBV11-3 with TRBJ2-2, with 11 nucleotides matching TRBD2. There are 16 residues in the CDR3. Looked up from germline, CDR1 is SGHNT and CDR2 is YENEEA. Losses at the gene ends were 5 bases for V and 4 bases for J; bases not matched to a gene: 6. The CDR3 loop is CASSPRLAGSTGELFF. In DNA form, the CDR3 reads TGTGCCAGCAGCCCCCGACTAGCGGGGAGCACCGGGGAGCTGTTTTTT.

This chain uses TRBV14 with TRBJ2-5; D is unresolved. The CDR3 runs 13 residues. In germline, CDR1 is SGHDN, CDR2 FVKESK. V lost 0 bases and J lost 5, with 7 bases in between. The CDR3 loop is CASSQDILETQYF. The CDR3 DNA reads as TGTGCCAGCAGCCAAGACATATTGGAGACCCAGTACTTC.

The chain uses TRBV27 and TRBJ1-3; D perhaps matches TRBD1 (5 bases). The ends were cut back, 7 bases at V and 2 bases at J, with 15 bases in the middle. The germline CDR1 and CDR2 sequences are MNHEY and SMNVEV (reference sequence). This CDR3 is 15 amino acids long. CDR3 region: CASTSSWGTGNTIYF. In DNA, the CDR3 is TGTGCCAGCACCTCTTCGTGGGGGACTGGAAACACCATATATTTT.

V usage is TRBV6-5 and J usage is TRBJ2-7; D is ambiguous. Germline CDR1 is MNHEY and CDR2 is SVGAGI. This CDR3 has 10 residues. The V end was cut by 7 bases, the J end by 3 bases, with 4 bases between. In DNA form, the CDR3 reads TGTGCCAGCACTGGCTACGAGCAGTACTTC. Protein sequence: CASTGYEQYF.

This chain connects TRBV5-4 to TRBJ1-4; a possible D gene is TRBD1 (5 bases). The germline V gene has CDR1 SGHNT and CDR2 YYREEE (reference sequence). With 4 bases removed from V and 0 bases from J, the gap between germline ends came to 10 bases. The CDR3 has 15 amino acids. The CDR3 coding sequence is TGTGCCAGCAGCCCAGACAGAGCAACTAATGAAAAACTGTTTTTT. Translating it yields CASSPDRATNEKLFF.

This chain links TRBV6-6 with TRBJ2-3; 10 bases map to TRBD1. J gave up 3 bases and V 6 bases, and 24 bases lay outside the gene matches. The CDR3 has 21 amino acids. The V gene's germline CDR1 is MNHNY and CDR2 SVGAGI (reference sequence). In DNA form, the CDR3 reads TGTGCCAGCAGCCAACACTTCATGACGAGGGGACAGGGGAGGTTGACAGATACGCAGTATTTT. This gives the protein CASSQHFMTRGQGRLTDTQYF.